This T cell receptor beta chain was recovered during a study of blood T cell repertoires in COVID-19. The overall study: The United States, Italy and Spain supplied acute and convalescent COVID-19 samples. Nucleic acid was either cDNA or gDNA, and it came from T cells, B-cell-depleted T cells, or PBMCs.

J was trimmed by 3 bases and V by 6 bases; bases with no gene match: 5. The germline gives CDR1 ENHRY, CDR2 SYGVKD. CDR3 length: 14 amino acids. Original processing methods: From reference gene primer amplification, estimates of nucleated cell counts were derived. The assay was immunoSEQ multiplex PCR, and TCRdb's table has in-frame clones only and misses some. Clone size and V and J calls were adopted from that table, with D and trimming inferred from the DNA. In the table there are roughly 300,000 clones, over 70% of which are singletons. The clonotype comes from a woman in her 50s with acute or convalescent COVID-19. This chain uses TRBV10-3 with TRBJ1-1; 9 bases map to TRBD1. Specimen: peripheral blood. Here the CDR3 DNA reads TGTGCCATCAGGAGGACAGGGGAGGACACTGAAGCTTTCTTT. This codes for CAIRRTGEDTEAFF.